The entry below gives a single T cell receptor beta chain sequence along with its context. The antigen is unknown. This sequence may be a read error, since a much larger clone differs from it by one base. This entry is derived from a study of molecular identifiers for immune sequencing clone quantification. Study results and caveats: Identical TCR molecules sharing a barcode could underestimate highly expanded clone sizes. Naive cells had under 1% of molecules in clones above 20 RNA copies, effectors over 99%.

Listed TCR primers, together with previously described methods, were used for the bulk TCR libraries. TCRdb reanalysed the PCR reads using MiXCR and keeps one entry per CDR3 protein. The sample includes around 320,000 distinct CDR3 sequences, roughly 24% of them seen just once. Germline-derived CDR1 and CDR2 are PRHDT and FYEKMQ (reference sequence). The CDR3 extends over 13 amino acids. What was sequenced was naive CD8+ T cells from blood, with Jurkat cell RNA spiked in. The subset denotes: FACS-sorted CD8+CD4-CCR7+CD45RA+ naive T cells. This receptor was identified in a human donor in good health. Some libraries in this study had Jurkat cell RNA spiked in. The rearrangement joins TRBV13 to TRBJ1-2, with a weak D call TRBD1 (6 bases). The CDR3 protein is CASSLLAAPGHPF. For the CDR3, the DNA is TGTGCCAGCAGTTTATTAGCCGCCCCGGGACACCCCTTC.